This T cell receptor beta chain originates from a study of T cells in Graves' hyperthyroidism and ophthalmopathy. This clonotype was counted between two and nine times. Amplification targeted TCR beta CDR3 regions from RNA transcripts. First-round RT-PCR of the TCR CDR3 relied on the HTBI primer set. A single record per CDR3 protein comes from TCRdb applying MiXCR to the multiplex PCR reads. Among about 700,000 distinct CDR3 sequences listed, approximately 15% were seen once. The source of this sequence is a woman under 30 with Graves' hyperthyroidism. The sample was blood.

CDR3: CASSAGANTQYF. The CDR3 DNA follows: TGTGCCAGCAGCGCGGGGGCAAATACGCAGTATTTT. The chain employs TRBV7-2 and TRBJ2-3, with D maybe TRBD2 (7 bases). The germline V gene encodes CDR1 SGHTA and CDR2 FQGNSA. CDR3 length: 12 amino acids. V lost 5 bases to trimming and J lost 7 bases, with 10 bases between them.